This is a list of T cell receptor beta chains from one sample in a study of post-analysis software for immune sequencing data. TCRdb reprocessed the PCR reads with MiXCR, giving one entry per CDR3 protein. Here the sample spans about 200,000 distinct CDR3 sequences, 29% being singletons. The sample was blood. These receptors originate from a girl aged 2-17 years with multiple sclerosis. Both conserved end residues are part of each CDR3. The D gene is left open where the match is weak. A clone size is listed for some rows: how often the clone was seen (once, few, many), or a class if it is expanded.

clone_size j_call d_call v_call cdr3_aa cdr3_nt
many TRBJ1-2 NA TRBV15 CATSRGLESNYGYTF TGTGCCACCAGCAGAGGCCTTGAAAGTAACTATGGCTACACCTTC
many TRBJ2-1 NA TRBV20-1 CSARSGTTEGDEQFF TGCAGTGCTAGATCTGGGACTACCGAGGGGGATGAGCAGTTCTTC
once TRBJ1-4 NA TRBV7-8 CASSAWVGQINEKLFF TGTGCCAGCAGCGCCTGGGTGGGACAAATTAATGAAAAACTGTTTTTT
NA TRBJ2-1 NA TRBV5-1 CTSSLVGVGNEQFF TGCACCAGCAGCTTGGTGGGAGTGGGCAATGAGCAGTTCTTC
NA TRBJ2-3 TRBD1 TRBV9 CASSVGDRGSTDTQYF TGTGCCAGCAGCGTAGGGGACAGGGGGAGCACAGATACGCAGTATTTT
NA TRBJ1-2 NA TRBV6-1 CASSEVQTLYGYTF TGTGCCAGCAGTGAAGTTCAGACCCTCTATGGCTACACCTTC
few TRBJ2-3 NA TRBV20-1 CSAPVGGLPDTQYF TGCAGTGCCCCTGTTGGGGGGCTGCCAGATACGCAGTATTTT
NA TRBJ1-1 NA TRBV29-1 CSVSLSGNTEAFF TGCAGCGTTTCATTGTCGGGGAACACTGAAGCTTTCTTT
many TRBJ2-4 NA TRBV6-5 CASTPLGGTKNIQYF TGTGCCAGCACCCCCCTAGGGGGAACCAAAAACATTCAGTACTTC
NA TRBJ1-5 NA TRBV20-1 CSAKGPYSNQPQHF TGCAGTGCAAAGGGACCCTATAGCAATCAGCCCCAGCATTTT
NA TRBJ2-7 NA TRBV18 CASSPQSDRYEQYF TGTGCCAGCTCACCGCAAAGTGACAGATACGAGCAGTACTTC
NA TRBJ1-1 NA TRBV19 CASSMGNTEAFF TGTGCCAGTAGTATGGGGAACACTGAAGCTTTCTTT
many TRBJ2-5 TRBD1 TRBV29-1 CSVQTGAETQYF TGCAGCGTTCAGACAGGGGCGGAGACCCAGTACTTC
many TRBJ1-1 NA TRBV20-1 CSAREAPNTEAFF TGCAGTGCTAGAGAAGCACCTAACACTGAAGCTTTCTTT
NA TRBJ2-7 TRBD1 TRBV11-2 CASSSIGGQGFYEQYF TGTGCCAGCAGCTCGATTGGGGGACAGGGGTTCTACGAGCAGTACTTC
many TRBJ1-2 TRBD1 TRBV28 CASSVDRGYGYTF TGTGCCAGCAGTGTGGACAGGGGCTATGGCTACACCTTC
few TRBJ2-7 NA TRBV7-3 CASSLKPGPGGDEQYF TGTGCCAGCAGCTTAAAGCCCGGGCCAGGTGGCGATGAGCAGTACTTC
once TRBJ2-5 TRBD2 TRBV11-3 CASSSGTRGETQYF TGTGCCAGCAGCTCCGGGACTAGAGGGGAGACCCAGTACTTC
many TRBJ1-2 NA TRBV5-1 CASSLGLYGYTF TGCGCCAGCAGCTTGGGCCTCTATGGCTACACCTTC
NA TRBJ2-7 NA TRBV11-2 CASSFTGGLAIEQYF TGTGCCAGCAGCTTCACAGGGGGACTAGCCATCGAGCAGTACTTC
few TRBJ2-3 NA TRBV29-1 CSVLWAGATSTDAQYF TGCAGCGTTCTATGGGCAGGGGCGACCTCCACAGATGCGCAGTATTTT
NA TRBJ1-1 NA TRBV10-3 CAIRSTAEAFF TGTGCCATCAGGTCGACAGCTGAAGCTTTCTTT
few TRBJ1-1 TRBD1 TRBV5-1 CASSLGGTANLEAFF TGCGCCAGCAGCTTGGGGGGGACAGCTAACCTTGAAGCTTTCTTT
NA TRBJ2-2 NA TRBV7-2 CASRQGYVAGELFF TGTGCCAGCAGACAAGGTTACGTAGCCGGGGAGCTGTTTTTT
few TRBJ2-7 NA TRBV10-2 CASLTGRGGYEQYF TGCGCCAGTCTAACCGGGAGAGGGGGCTACGAGCAGTACTTC
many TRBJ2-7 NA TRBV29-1 CSVITTETSSYEQYF TGCAGCGTTATTACGACTGAAACATCCTCCTACGAGCAGTACTTC
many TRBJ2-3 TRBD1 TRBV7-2 CASSRPGTGYGDTQYF TGTGCCAGCAGCCGCCCCGGGACAGGGTATGGAGATACGCAGTATTTT
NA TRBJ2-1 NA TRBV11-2 CASSLDHQGGEQFF TGTGCCAGCAGCTTAGATCACCAGGGCGGTGAGCAGTTCTTC
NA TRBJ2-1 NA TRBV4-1 CASSQASVDNEQFF TGCGCCAGCAGCCAAGCTAGCGTTGACAATGAGCAGTTCTTC
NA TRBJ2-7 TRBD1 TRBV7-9 CASSLRGGDRGNYEQYF TGTGCCAGCAGCTTAAGAGGGGGCGACAGGGGTAACTACGAGCAGTACTTC
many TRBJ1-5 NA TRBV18 CASSAGFNQPQHF TGTGCCAGCTCAGCAGGTTTCAATCAGCCCCAGCATTTT
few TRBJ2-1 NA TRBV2 CASKSLYEQFF TGTGCCAGCAAAAGTCTGTATGAGCAGTTCTTC
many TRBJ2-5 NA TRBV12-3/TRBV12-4 CASSFGRKSETQYF TGTGCCAGCAGTTTTGGCAGGAAATCAGAGACCCAGTACTTC
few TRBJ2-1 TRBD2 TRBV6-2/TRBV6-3 CASKASGRGEQFF TGTGCCAGCAAGGCTAGCGGGAGAGGTGAGCAGTTCTTC
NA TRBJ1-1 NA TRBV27 CASTTSLRTGNTEAFF TGTGCCAGCACCACTTCCCTTCGGACGGGGAACACTGAAGCTTTCTTT
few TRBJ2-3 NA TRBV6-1 CASSEAYGSLRQGRADTQYF TGTGCCAGCAGTGAAGCGTACGGGAGTTTGAGACAGGGAAGGGCAGATACGCAGTATTTT
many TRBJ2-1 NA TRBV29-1 CSVEGTGFGEQFF TGCAGCGTTGAGGGTACAGGTTTCGGTGAGCAGTTCTTC
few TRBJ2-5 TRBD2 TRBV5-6 CASSLWTSGLTETQYF TGTGCCAGCAGCCTCTGGACTAGCGGGCTGACAGAGACCCAGTACTTC
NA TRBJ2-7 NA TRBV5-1 CASNKGGTERYEQYF TGCGCCAGCAACAAAGGAGGGACAGAGCGCTACGAGCAGTACTTC
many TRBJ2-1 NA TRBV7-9 CASSLSDPRDEQFF TGTGCCAGCAGCTTGTCAGACCCGAGGGATGAGCAGTTCTTC
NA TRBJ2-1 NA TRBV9 CASTAPTGEQFF TGTGCCAGCACAGCCCCAACAGGAGAGCAGTTCTTC
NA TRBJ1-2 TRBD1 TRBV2 CASGSTGGGGYTF TGTGCCAGCGGATCGACAGGGGGCGGCGGCTACACCTTC
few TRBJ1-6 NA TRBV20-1 CSARTVYNSPLHF TGCAGTGCTAGGACGGTTTATAATTCACCCCTCCACTTT
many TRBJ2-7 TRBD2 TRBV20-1 CSLGSGLTYEQYF TGCAGTCTGGGTAGCGGGCTAACCTACGAGCAGTACTTC
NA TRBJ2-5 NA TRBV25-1 CASSEYGGRETQYF TGTGCCAGCAGTGAATATGGGGGTCGGGAGACCCAGTACTTC
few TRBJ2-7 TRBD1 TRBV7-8 CASSFSTRTGAYNEQYF TGTGCCAGCAGCTTCTCCACTCGGACAGGGGCCTACAATGAGCAGTACTTC
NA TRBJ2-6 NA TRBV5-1 CASSFLRGLGANVLTF TGCGCCAGCAGCTTTTTGCGGGGGCTTGGGGCCAACGTCCTGACTTTC
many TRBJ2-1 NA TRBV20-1 CSARGGTPSYNEQFF TGCAGTGCTAGAGGTGGGACTCCCTCCTACAATGAGCAGTTCTTC
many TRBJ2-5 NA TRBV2 CASTSQGIGETQYF TGTGCCAGCACATCACAGGGTATAGGAGAGACCCAGTACTTC
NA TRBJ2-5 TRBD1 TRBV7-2 CASSPGQGAGEETQYF TGTGCCAGCAGCCCAGGACAGGGGGCAGGTGAAGAGACCCAGTACTTC
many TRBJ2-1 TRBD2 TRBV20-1 CSARAGGPSSYNEQFF TGCAGTGCTAGGGCGGGGGGCCCGAGCTCCTACAATGAGCAGTTCTTC
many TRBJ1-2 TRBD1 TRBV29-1 CSAGDSYGYTF TGCAGCGCTGGGGACAGCTATGGCTACACCTTC
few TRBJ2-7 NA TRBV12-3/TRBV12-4 CASGDRSVSYEQYF TGTGCCAGCGGGGACCGCAGTGTCTCCTACGAGCAGTACTTC
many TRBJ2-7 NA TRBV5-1 CASSLGGFHYEQYF TGCGCCAGCAGCTTGGGGGGCTTTCACTACGAGCAGTACTTC